These 18 T cell receptor beta chains share one sample of origin, sequenced in a study of beta chain features in type 1 diabetes. Expressed TCRB transcripts were sequenced after all isolated RNA was converted to cDNA. Only in-frame clones appear in the TCRdb table, and some are missing; sequencing was by immunoSEQ multiplex PCR. The table includes a few hundred thousand clones, more than 15% detected once. Their antigens are not known. General study points: Shorter TCRB CDR3s, moderately but significantly so, were found in Type 1 diabetes patients in all four CD4+ subsets.

The specimen sequenced was naive CD4+ T cells from blood. The receptors come from a man aged 25 to 40 with type 1 diabetes.

This clone was found a few times. The V call is TRBV29-1, the J call TRBJ2-2, with 9 bases fitting TRBD1. Losses at the gene ends were 6 bases for V and 4 bases for J; bases not matched to a gene: 6. The V gene's germline CDR1 is SQVTM and CDR2 ANQGSEA. The CDR3 spans 14 residues. Here the CDR3 DNA reads TGCAGCGTGAGGGACAGGGCAGGCACCGGGGAGCTGTTTTTT. It translates to CSVRDRAGTGELFF.

The chain links TRBV29-1 to TRBJ1-2, with 9 bases matching TRBD1. The CDR3 consists of 13 residues. The ends lost 5 bases at V and 7 bases at J; junction bases unmatched: 8. Germline assignment: CDR1 SQVTM and CDR2 ANQGSEA. The CDR3 DNA follows: TGCAGCGTTATACAGGGGGCGCCTCGTGGCTACACCTTC. Amino acid sequence: CSVIQGAPRGYTF.

This rearrangement joins TRBV30 to TRBJ1-2; TRBD1 agrees at 8 bases. Germline V CDR1 and CDR2: GTSNPN, SVGIG (reference sequence). V lost 4 bases, J lost 7 bases, and 5 bases stayed unmatched. The CDR3 runs 12 residues. The CDR3 here is CAWIGQGFGYTF. In DNA form, the CDR3 reads TGTGCCTGGATTGGACAGGGTTTTGGCTACACCTTC. The whole variable domain, remainder taken from reference TRBV30 and TRBJ1-2, is SQTIHQWPATLVQPVGSPLSLECTVEGTSNPNLYWYRQAAGRGLQLLFYSVGIGQISSEVPQNLSASRPQDRQFILSSKKLLLSDSGFYLCAWIGQGFGYTFGSGTRLTVV.

The rearrangement uses TRBV5-1 and TRBJ2-1; weak D call: TRBD2 (5 bases). There are 14 residues in the CDR3. Per the germline V gene, CDR1 is SGHRS and CDR2 is YFSETQ. V gave up 4 bases and J gave up 5 bases, with 13 bases separating them. CDR3 coding DNA: TGCGCCAGCAGCAGCGGTGCCCTCAACAATGAGCAGTTCTTC. As protein: CASSSGALNNEQFF.

The chain employs TRBV28 and TRBJ2-2; TRBD2 aligns across 7 bases. With 4 bases clipped from V and 7 bases from J, the junction kept 9 bases outside the gene matches. From germline, CDR1 is MDHEN and CDR2 SYDVKM. This CDR3 has 15 amino acids. CDR3 sequence reads: CASSSSGIYVGELFF. The DNA of the CDR3 is TGTGCCAGCAGTTCAAGCGGGATTTATGTCGGGGAGCTGTTTTTT.

This clone was found a few times. This rearrangement joins TRBV14 to TRBJ2-5, with D hard to call. The CDR3 is 12 residues long. V lost 0 bases and J lost 6, with 5 bases in between. Germline V gene sequence: CDR1 SGHDN, CDR2 FVKESK. CDR3 sequence reads: CASSQDTQTQYF. The CDR3 DNA follows: TGTGCCAGCAGCCAAGACACGCAGACCCAGTACTTC.

In its sample, this clone was seen a few times. V and J are TRBV28 and TRBJ2-7; no firm D call. The CDR3 extends over 12 amino acids. Germline CDR1 reads MDHEN; CDR2 reads SYDVKM. Trimming removed 8 bases from V and 2 bases from J, with 10 bases in between. CDR3 protein: CASAVGAYEQYF. The DNA of the CDR3 is TGTGCCAGCGCGGTGGGCGCCTACGAGCAGTACTTC.

A few counts support this clone. The chain recombines TRBV29-1 with TRBJ2-1; 8 positions match TRBD2. The CDR3 runs to 14 residues. Germline V CDR1 and CDR2: SQVTM, ANQGSEA. The junction had 6 bases not matched to a gene; V was cut back by 6 bases and J by 2 bases. The CDR3 spells CSVRQRETYNEQFF. In DNA form, the CDR3 reads TGCAGCGTCCGACAGCGGGAGACCTACAATGAGCAGTTCTTC.

This clone was recorded a few times. CDR3 bases: TGTGCCAGCAGCCTCTTCGGGACACAGTACCAAGAGACCCAGTACTTC. Translation: CASSLFGTQYQETQYF. The chain recombines TRBV7-2 with TRBJ2-5, with a weak D call TRBD1 (6 bases). V was cut by 5 bases and J by 0 bases, with 16 bases left in between. The CDR3 is made up of 16 amino acids. Germline values: CDR1 SGHTA, CDR2 FQGNSA.

J is TRBJ2-7 and V is TRBV7-2, with TRBD1 as a possible D gene (6 bases). The CDR3 runs to 12 residues. Germline CDR1 and CDR2: SGHTA and FQGNSA. The ends were cut back, 5 bases at V and 3 bases at J, with 8 bases in the middle. CDR3 residues: CASSQQGYEQYF. DNA of the CDR3: TGTGCCAGCAGCCAACAGGGCTACGAGCAGTACTTC.

This clone has just a few counts. The V call is TRBV29-1, the J call TRBJ2-7; 9 nucleotides match TRBD2. Germline V gives CDR1 SQVTM, CDR2 ANQGSEA. Germline trimming cut 7 bases from V and 9 bases from J; bases unmatched to any gene: 10. The CDR3 runs to 12 residues. The CDR3 is CSGGPSGNVQYF. The CDR3 nucleotides are TGCAGCGGTGGCCCTAGCGGGAATGTGCAGTACTTC.

The chain has TRBV7-2 and TRBJ2-2; the match to TRBD1 covers 7 bases. The CDR3 contains 17 residues. V lost 0 bases, J lost 0 bases, and 4 bases stayed unmatched. Germline values: CDR1 SGHTA, CDR2 FQGNSA. CDR3 sequence reads: CASSLAGQASNTGELFF. The CDR3 DNA follows: TGTGCCAGCAGCTTAGCCGGACAGGCCTCGAACACCGGGGAGCTGTTTTTT.

This clone was observed a few times. The chain carries TRBV30 and TRBJ2-7, with D possibly TRBD2 on 7 matching bases. CDR3 length: 14 amino acids. CDR1 and CDR2 from the germline V gene are GTSNPN and SVGIG (reference sequence). Deletions cut 0 bases from V and 5 bases from J, with 14 bases between. CDR3 loop: CAWSVRGGGDEQYF. CDR3 nucleotide sequence: TGTGCCTGGAGTGTGCGCGGGGGCGGCGACGAGCAGTACTTC. The variable domain in full, with the rest retrieved from reference TRBV30 and TRBJ2-7, is SQTIHQWPATLVQPVGSPLSLECTVEGTSNPNLYWYRQAAGRGLQLLFYSVGIGQISSEVPQNLSASRPQDRQFILSSKKLLLSDSGFYLCAWSVRGGGDEQYFGPGTRLTVT.

The gene calls are TRBV25-1 and TRBJ2-7; the D is unclear. This CDR3 is 13 amino acids long. V dropped 8 bases and J dropped 3 bases, with 14 bases sitting between them. Germline CDR1 is MGHDK and CDR2 is SYGVNS. The CDR3 spells CASRPEGIYEQYF. The CDR3 bases are TGTGCCAGCCGACCCGAAGGCATCTACGAGCAGTACTTC.

This chain joins TRBV6-1 and TRBJ2-3; D uncertain. The CDR3 is 12 residues long. V was trimmed by 4 bases and J by 0 bases, leaving 2 bases between them. In germline, CDR1 is MNHNS, CDR2 SASEGT. The CDR3 spells CASSGSTDTQYF. The CDR3 DNA sequence: TGTGCCAGCAGTGGGAGCACAGATACGCAGTATTTT.

The chain combines TRBV29-1 with TRBJ1-1; perhaps TRBD1 as D (6 bases). The V and J ends lost 4 bases and 12 bases respectively, with 18 bases between them. Germline V gives CDR1 SQVTM, CDR2 ANQGSEA. The CDR3 sequence is 12 residues long. The CDR3 DNA sequence: TGCAGCGTTGCTGACAGGTTCTCTTCTCCTTTCTTT. This gives the protein CSVADRFSSPFF.

This clone occurred a few times. V is TRBV30 and J is TRBJ1-4; no clear D. The germline CDR1 and CDR2 sequences are GTSNPN and SVGIG (reference sequence). The CDR3 extends over 12 amino acids. V lost 0 bases and J lost 9, with 8 bases in between. The CDR3 reads CAWSVPNQKLFF. CDR3 in DNA: TGTGCCTGGAGTGTCCCCAACCAAAAACTGTTTTTT.

This clone was counted a few times. This chain uses TRBV5-4 with TRBJ2-5; 8 bases are a match to TRBD1. The CDR3 runs to 14 residues. V lost 3 bases and J lost 5; bases outside the gene matches: 6. CDR1 SGHNT and CDR2 YYREEE come from the germline V gene (reference sequence). The CDR3 region is CASSSTGAQETQYF. CDR3 DNA: TGTGCCAGCAGCTCGACAGGGGCCCAGGAGACCCAGTACTTC.